This record covers a single T cell receptor beta chain. No antigen is known for it. The data originate from a study of OX40 agonist ivuxolimab in advanced cancers. About the study: Partial responses were achieved by three patients, one with hepatocellular carcinoma and two with cutaneous melanoma. General study findings and limits: CD4+ and CD8+ blood T cells expanded clonally by week 6 at 0.1 to 3.0 mg/kg. CD8+ T cells showed, on average, more clonal expansion than CD4+ cells.

Assay used: immunoSEQ multiplex PCR; TCRdb lists only in-frame clones, some missing. The sample contains 55,000 to 85,000 clones, 70% to 90% of which appear only once. Sequenced material: CD4+ or CD8+ T cells sorted from blood, taken in a trial of the OX40 agonist ivuxolimab. This TCR was sampled from an adult with an advanced solid tumor such as melanoma, head and neck, liver or kidney cancer.

The CDR3 DNA is TGTGCCAGCAGCTTACCGGAACCACGGGGACTGTTTTTT. It yields the protein CASSLPEPRGLFF. This chain connects TRBV7-9 to TRBJ1-4; D not resolved. Trimming removed 2 bases at V and 13 bases at J, with 14 bases between. The CDR3 runs to 13 residues. Germline V lookup: CDR1 SEHNR, CDR2 FQNEAQ (reference sequence).